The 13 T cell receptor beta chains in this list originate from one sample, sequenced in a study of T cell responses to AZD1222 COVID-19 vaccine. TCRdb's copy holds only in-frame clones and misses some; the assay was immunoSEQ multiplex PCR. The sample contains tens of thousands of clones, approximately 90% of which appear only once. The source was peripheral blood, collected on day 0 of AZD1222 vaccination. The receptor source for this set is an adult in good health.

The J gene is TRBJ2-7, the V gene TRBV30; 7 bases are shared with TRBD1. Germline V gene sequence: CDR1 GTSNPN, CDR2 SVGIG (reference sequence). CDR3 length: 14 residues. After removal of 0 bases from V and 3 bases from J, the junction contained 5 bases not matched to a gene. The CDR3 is CAWSVDRVNYEQYF. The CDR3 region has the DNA TGTGCCTGGAGTGTTGACAGGGTGAACTACGAGCAGTACTTC. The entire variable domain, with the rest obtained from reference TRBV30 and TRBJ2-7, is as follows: SQTIHQWPATLVQPVGSPLSLECTVEGTSNPNLYWYRQAAGRGLQLLFYSVGIGQISSEVPQNLSASRPQDRQFILSSKKLLLSDSGFYLCAWSVDRVNYEQYFGPGTRLTVT.

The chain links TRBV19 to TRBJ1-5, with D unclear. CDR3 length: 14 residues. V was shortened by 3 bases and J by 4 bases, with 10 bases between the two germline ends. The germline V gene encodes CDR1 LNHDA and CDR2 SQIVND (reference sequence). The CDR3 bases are TGTGCCAGTAGTATCGTGGTAGGGAATCAGCCCCAGCATTTT. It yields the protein CASSIVVGNQPQHF.

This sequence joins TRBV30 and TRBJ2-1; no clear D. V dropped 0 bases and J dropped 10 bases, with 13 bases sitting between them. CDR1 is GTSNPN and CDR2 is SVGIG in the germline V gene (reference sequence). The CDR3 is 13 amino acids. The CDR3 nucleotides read TGTGCCTGGAGTGTAGACCCTGGGTTCGAGCAGTTCTTC. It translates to CAWSVDPGFEQFF.

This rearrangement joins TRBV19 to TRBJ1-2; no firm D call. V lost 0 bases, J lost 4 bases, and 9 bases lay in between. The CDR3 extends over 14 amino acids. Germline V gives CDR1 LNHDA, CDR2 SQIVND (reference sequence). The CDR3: CASSIDLQPYGYTF. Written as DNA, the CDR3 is TGTGCCAGTAGTATAGATCTACAGCCCTATGGCTACACCTTC.

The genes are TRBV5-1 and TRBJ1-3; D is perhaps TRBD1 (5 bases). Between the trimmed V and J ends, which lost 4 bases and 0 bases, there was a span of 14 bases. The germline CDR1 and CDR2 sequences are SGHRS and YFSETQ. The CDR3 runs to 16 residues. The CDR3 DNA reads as TGCGCCAGCAGCCTTGACAGCGAGGTCTCTGGAAACACCATATATTTT. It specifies CASSLDSEVSGNTIYF.

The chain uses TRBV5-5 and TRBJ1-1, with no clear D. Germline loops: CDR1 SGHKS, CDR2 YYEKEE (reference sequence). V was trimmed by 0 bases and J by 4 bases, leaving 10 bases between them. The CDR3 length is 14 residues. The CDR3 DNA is TGTGCCAGCAGCTTGGTAACAGTTGGCACTGAAGCTTTCTTT. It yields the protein CASSLVTVGTEAFF.

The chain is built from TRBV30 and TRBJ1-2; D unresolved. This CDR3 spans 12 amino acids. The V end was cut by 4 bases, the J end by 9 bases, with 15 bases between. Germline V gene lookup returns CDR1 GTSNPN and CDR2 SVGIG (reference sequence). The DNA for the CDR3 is TGTGCCTGGACCCGTGGGAGGGATCGCTACACCTTC. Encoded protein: CAWTRGRDRYTF.

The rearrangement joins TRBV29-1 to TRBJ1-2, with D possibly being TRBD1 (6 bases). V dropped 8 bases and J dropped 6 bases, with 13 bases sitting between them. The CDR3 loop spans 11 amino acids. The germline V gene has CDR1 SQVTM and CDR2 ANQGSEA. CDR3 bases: TGCAGCTGCAGGGGTACTGATGGCTACACCTTC. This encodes CSCRGTDGYTF.

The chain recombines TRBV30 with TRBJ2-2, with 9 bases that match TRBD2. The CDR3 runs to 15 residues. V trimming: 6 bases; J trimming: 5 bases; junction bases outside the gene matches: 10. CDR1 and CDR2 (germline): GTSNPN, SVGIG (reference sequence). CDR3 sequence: CACYSGSVWTGELFF. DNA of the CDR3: TGTGCCTGTTATAGCGGGAGTGTTTGGACCGGGGAGCTGTTTTTT.

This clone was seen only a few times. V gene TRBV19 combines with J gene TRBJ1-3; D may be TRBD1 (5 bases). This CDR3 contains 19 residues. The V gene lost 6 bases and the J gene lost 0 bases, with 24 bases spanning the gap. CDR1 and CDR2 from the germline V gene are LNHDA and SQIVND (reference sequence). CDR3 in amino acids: CASSRYSSPDRLSGNTIYF. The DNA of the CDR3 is TGTGCCAGTAGCCGCTACTCCTCCCCCGACAGACTCTCTGGAAACACCATATATTTT.

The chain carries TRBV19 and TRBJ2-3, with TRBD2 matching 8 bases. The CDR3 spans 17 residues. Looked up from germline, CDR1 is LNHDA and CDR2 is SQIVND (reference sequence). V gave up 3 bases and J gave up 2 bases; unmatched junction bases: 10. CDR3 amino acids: CASSIGAAGGLTDTQYF. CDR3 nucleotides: TGTGCCAGTAGTATTGGGGCCGCGGGGGGCCTCACAGATACGCAGTATTTT.

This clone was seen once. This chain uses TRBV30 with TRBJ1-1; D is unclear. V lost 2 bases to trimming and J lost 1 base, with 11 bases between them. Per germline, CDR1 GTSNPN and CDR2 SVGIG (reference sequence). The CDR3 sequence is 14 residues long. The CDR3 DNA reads TGTGCCTGGAGTCTAGGCCACCAGAACACTGAAGCTTTCTTT. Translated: CAWSLGHQNTEAFF.

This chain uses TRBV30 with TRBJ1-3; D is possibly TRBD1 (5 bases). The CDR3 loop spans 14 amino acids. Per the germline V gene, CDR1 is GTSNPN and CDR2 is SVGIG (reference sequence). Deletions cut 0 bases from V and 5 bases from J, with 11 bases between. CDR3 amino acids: CAWSVAAGRNTIYF. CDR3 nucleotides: TGTGCCTGGAGTGTAGCCGCAGGGAGAAACACCATATATTTT.